This TCR beta chain was recorded in a study of blood T cells in healthy people across ages. A second PCR, run for 7 to 11 cycles, used a sample-barcoded 5' primer plus a J-beta primer mix. TCRdb reanalysed the 5' RACE reads using MiXCR and keeps one entry per CDR3 protein. The table records hundreds of thousands of distinct CDR3 sequences, roughly three fifths of them present only once. This clonotype has a handful of counts. V shed 3 bases and J shed 4 bases, with 8 bases lying between them. The CDR3 covers 13 residues. The germline gives CDR1 WNHNN, CDR2 SYGVQD (reference sequence). This sequence originates from a man between 60 and 75 years old in good health. Material for sequencing was blood. The V and J genes are TRBV10-1 and TRBJ2-3, with D possibly being TRBD1 (6 bases). CDR3 in DNA: TGCGCCAGCAGTGACAGGGGTTCAGATACGCAGTATTTT. This codes for CASSDRGSDTQYF.